The 2 T cell receptor beta chains listed next were all sequenced from one sample in a study of spatial heterogeneity in lung cancer. General study findings and limits: Counts of expanded alpha and beta TCRs within tumors tracked the tumor nonsynonymous mutation count.

These receptors have no identified antigens. MiXCR was run by TCRdb on the 5' RACE reads, yielding one entry per CDR3 protein. The sample has around 7,800 distinct CDR3 sequences; roughly 8.7% are singletons. Time point here: sample taken at primary tumor resection. This material consisted of lung tumor tissue, taken at surgery. Receptor source: a male donor with early-stage non-small cell lung cancer.

This clonotype was detected many times. The chain has TRBV28 and TRBJ2-5; D tentatively reads TRBD1 or TRBD2 (5 bases each). Germline values: CDR1 MDHEN, CDR2 SYDVKM. Trimming removed 6 bases at V and 0 bases at J, with 17 bases between. CDR3 length: 16 residues. The CDR3 DNA sequence: TGTGCCAGCAGCCCCCTGGGGACCGCACACCAAGAGACCCAGTACTTC. Its protein product is CASSPLGTAHQETQYF.

In this sample, this clonotype is medium-sized (0.01 to 0.1%). V usage is TRBV7-2 and J usage is TRBJ2-2, with 12 bases identical to TRBD2. Germline V gene sequence: CDR1 SGHTA, CDR2 FQGNSA. The CDR3 covers 18 residues. V trimming: 1 base; J trimming: 4 bases; junction bases outside the gene matches: 7. DNA of the CDR3: TGTGCCAGCAGCTTAGATCCTAGCGGGAGGGTCCCCACCGGGGAGCTGTTTTTT. This gives the protein CASSLDPSGRVPTGELFF.